The next 15 T cell receptor beta chains were all read from a single sample in a study of regulatory T cells in long-lasting Graves disease. Building of the TCR beta libraries involved iRepertoire HTBI primers and Arm-PCR of CDR3 regions. TCRdb re-derived calls from the multiplex PCR reads in MiXCR, one entry per CDR3 protein. The sample includes fewer than 450,000 distinct CDR3 sequences, approximately 16% of them seen just once. Time point: newly diagnosed GD, antithyroid drugs for less than 3 months. RNA isolated from PBMCs was used to make the TCR library. These data were also filed under a second study, of T cells in Graves' hyperthyroidism and ophthalmopathy.

The sample was peripheral blood mononuclear cells (PBMCs), taken at new diagnosis, from a patient treated with antithyroid drugs. The receptors originated from a woman aged 40 to 50 with Graves disease.

This clonotype was seen ten or more times. The chain is built from TRBV15 and TRBJ2-3; D gene uncertain. Trimming stripped 4 bases from V and 1 base from J, with 15 bases between. CDR1 is LNHNV, CDR2 YYDKDF, per germline (reference sequence). The CDR3 has 16 amino acids. CDR3 nucleotide sequence: TGTGCCACCAGCACGGCCCTCCCGACGGGCACAGATACGCAGTATTTT. Translation gives CATSTALPTGTDTQYF.

Only a few counts were recorded for this clonotype. A read error may explain this, as a much larger clone is one base away. CDR3 residues: CASSVFAGVANDEQFF. CDR3 in DNA: TGTGCCAGCAGTGTCTTTGCGGGAGTAGCTAACGATGAGCAGTTCTTC. The chain couples TRBV2 to TRBJ2-1, with 7 bases fitting TRBD2. This CDR3 has 16 residues. V dropped 4 bases and J dropped 8; count of bases not matched to a gene: 14. Germline loops: CDR1 SNHLY, CDR2 FYNNEI.

A note on this clonotype: At one end the junction does not follow the germline gene, possibly because of a read error. This rearrangement joins TRBV25-1 to TRBJ2-3; a possible D gene is TRBD2 (5 bases). The germline V gene encodes CDR1 MGHDK and CDR2 SYGVNS. The CDR3 is 14 residues long. The CDR3, as DNA: TGTGCCGGCAGTGAAGCTCCCCCCGGGGTTACGCAGTATTTT. Amino acid sequence: CAGSEAPPGVTQYF.

This clonotype has only a few counts. The CDR3 reads CASSPRLVSEQYF. CDR3 coding DNA: TGTGCCAGCAGCCCACGTCTGGTTAGCGAGCAGTACTTC. V usage is TRBV9 and J usage is TRBJ2-7; D ambiguous. This CDR3 is built from 13 residues. Germline V gives CDR1 SGDLS, CDR2 YYNGEE. Trimming removed 4 bases from V and 6 bases from J, with 14 bases in between.

The V gene is TRBV11-3, the J gene TRBJ2-3; no definite D call. CDR1 SGHNT and CDR2 YENEEA come from the germline V gene. V was pared by 2 bases and J by 0 bases, with 9 bases between. This CDR3 has 15 amino acids. CDR3 DNA: TGTGCCAGCAGCTTATACCCGACGAGCACAGATACGCAGTATTTT. This gives the protein CASSLYPTSTDTQYF. The variable domain in full, completed from reference TRBV11-3 and TRBJ2-3, reads EAGVVQSPRYKIIEKKQPVAFWCNPISGHNTLYWYLQNLGQGPELLIRYENEEAVDDSQLPKDRFSAERLKGVDSTLKIQPAELGDSAVYLCASSLYPTSTDTQYFGPGTRLTVL.

In its sample, this clonotype was seen many times. J is TRBJ2-2 and V is TRBV27; D is tentatively TRBD1 or TRBD2 (5 bases each). The CDR3 length is 15 residues. The germline gives CDR1 MNHEY, CDR2 SMNVEV (reference sequence). V gave up 6 bases and J gave up 4 bases, with 15 bases separating them. In DNA form, the CDR3 reads TGTGCCAGCAGAGCCGGGGACGGACGCACCGGGGAGCTGTTTTTT. Its translation is CASRAGDGRTGELFF.

This clonotype showed up just a few times. The genes are TRBV9 and TRBJ2-3; 8 bases map to TRBD2. The CDR3 sequence is 19 residues long. Trimming took 0 bases from V and 4 from J; bases not matched to a gene: 16. Germline values: CDR1 SGDLS, CDR2 YYNGEE. For the CDR3, the DNA is TGTGCCAGCAGCGTAGATTTGGATCCGGCTAGCGGGTCCGCAGATACGCAGTATTTT. This sequence encodes CASSVDLDPASGSADTQYF.

The chain carries TRBV12-5 and TRBJ2-7; a possible D gene is TRBD2 (6 bases). The CDR3 loop spans 15 amino acids. With 3 bases removed from V and 2 bases from J, the gap between germline ends came to 14 bases. Germline V gene sequence: CDR1 LGHNT, CDR2 FRNRAP. CDR3 region: CASGFFGGPTYEQYF. The CDR3 DNA reads as TGTGCTAGTGGTTTTTTCGGGGGACCGACCTACGAGCAGTACTTC.

This clonotype was counted at least ten times. This chain connects TRBV28 to TRBJ2-3; 9 bases fit TRBD2. Germline V gene data show CDR1 as MDHEN and CDR2 as SYDVKM. After removal of 6 bases from V and 0 bases from J, the junction contained 10 bases not matched to a gene. The CDR3 extends over 17 amino acids. CDR3: CASSREEREASTDTQYF. DNA for the CDR3: TGTGCCAGCAGCCGGGAGGAGCGGGAGGCCAGCACAGATACGCAGTATTTT.

This rearrangement joins TRBV9 to TRBJ2-2; 8 positions agree with TRBD2. V lost 8 bases and J lost 7; bases outside the gene matches: 10. Germline CDR1 SGDLS, CDR2 YYNGEE. The CDR3 runs to 14 residues. The CDR3 region has the DNA TGTGCCAGTGGGGGTAGCGGGAAGTACGGGGAGCTGTTTTTT. Amino acid sequence: CASGGSGKYGELFF.

In this sample, this clonotype turned up many times. The V call is TRBV5-1, the J call TRBJ1-1; weak D call: TRBD1 (5 bases). Looked up from germline, CDR1 is SGHRS and CDR2 is YFSETQ. V lost 4 bases and J 5 bases, leaving 24 bases between the germline ends. The CDR3 has 17 residues. CDR3 coding DNA: TGCGCCAGCAGCCCAGGCCCGAGGAGGGCGGGGGAGACTGAAGCTTTCTTT. It codes for CASSPGPRRAGETEAFF.

A few counts support this clonotype. This chain uses TRBV12-3 or TRBV12-4 with TRBJ2-3; a weak D match, TRBD2 (6 bases). Trimming pared 5 bases from V and 2 bases from J, leaving 14 bases between. CDR3 length: 15 residues. CDR3 region: CASSPHSGPTDTQYF. In nucleotides, the CDR3 is TGTGCCAGCAGTCCCCATAGCGGACCCACAGATACGCAGTATTTT.

This chain joins TRBV12-3 or TRBV12-4 and TRBJ2-7; D remains ambiguous. The CDR3 runs to 11 residues. Trimming removed 3 bases at V and 6 bases at J, with 6 bases between. CDR3 residues: CASSLGIEQYF. The CDR3 DNA sequence: TGTGCCAGCAGTTTGGGCATCGAGCAGTACTTC.

Many counts were recorded for this clonotype. The CDR3 protein is CASSLLVFGGGNEQFF. The CDR3 DNA reads as TGTGCCAGCAGCTTACTAGTGTTCGGGGGAGGCAATGAGCAGTTCTTC. The chain has TRBV5-8 and TRBJ2-1; tentatively, D is TRBD2 (6 bases). V lost 2 bases to trimming and J lost 6 bases, with 18 bases between them. From germline, CDR1 is SGHTS and CDR2 YDEGEE. The CDR3 length is 16 residues.

In its sample, this clonotype was seen many times. The chain recombines TRBV20-1 with TRBJ1-5; D not resolved. The CDR3 is made up of 12 amino acids. V was pared by 6 bases and J by 5 bases, with 11 bases between. Germline values: CDR1 DFQATT, CDR2 SNEGSKA (reference sequence). The CDR3 region is CSATRPDQPQHF. The CDR3 DNA sequence: TGCAGTGCCACAAGGCCGGATCAGCCCCAGCATTTT.